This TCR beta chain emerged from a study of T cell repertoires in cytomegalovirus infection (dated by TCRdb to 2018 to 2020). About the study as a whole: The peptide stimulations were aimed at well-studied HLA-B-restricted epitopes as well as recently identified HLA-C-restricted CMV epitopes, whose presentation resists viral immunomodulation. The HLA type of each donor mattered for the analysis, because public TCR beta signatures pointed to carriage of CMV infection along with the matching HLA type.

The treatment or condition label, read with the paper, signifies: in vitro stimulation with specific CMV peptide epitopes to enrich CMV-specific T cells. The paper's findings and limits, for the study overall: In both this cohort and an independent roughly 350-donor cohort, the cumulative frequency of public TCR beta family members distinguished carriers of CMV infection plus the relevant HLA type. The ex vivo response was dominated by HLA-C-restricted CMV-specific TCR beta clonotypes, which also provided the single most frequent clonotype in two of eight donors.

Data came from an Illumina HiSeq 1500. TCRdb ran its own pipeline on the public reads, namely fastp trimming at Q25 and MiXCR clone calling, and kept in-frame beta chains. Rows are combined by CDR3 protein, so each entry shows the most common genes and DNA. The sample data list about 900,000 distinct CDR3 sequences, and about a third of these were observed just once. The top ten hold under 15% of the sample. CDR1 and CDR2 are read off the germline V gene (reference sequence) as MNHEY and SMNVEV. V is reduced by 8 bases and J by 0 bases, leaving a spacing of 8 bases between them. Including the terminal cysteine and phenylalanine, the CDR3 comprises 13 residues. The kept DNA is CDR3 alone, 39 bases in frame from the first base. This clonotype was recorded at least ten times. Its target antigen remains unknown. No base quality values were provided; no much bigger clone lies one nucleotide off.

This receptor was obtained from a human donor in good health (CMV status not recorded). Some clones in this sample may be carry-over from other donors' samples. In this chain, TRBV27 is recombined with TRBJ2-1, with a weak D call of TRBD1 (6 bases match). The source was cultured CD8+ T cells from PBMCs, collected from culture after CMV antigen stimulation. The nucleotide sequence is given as TGTGCCAGCGGACAGAGCTCCTACAATGAGCAGTTCTTC. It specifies CASGQSSYNEQFF.